The rows below give T cell receptor beta chains drawn from one sample of a study of T-cell memory formation after mild COVID-19. MiXCR, applied by TCRdb to the 5' RACE reads, yields one record per CDR3 protein. This table holds approximately 500,000 distinct CDR3 sequences, about 23% found once. The sample comprised PBMCs or a T cell subset sorted from them (not recorded which). The receptors here all came from an adult woman who had mild COVID-19 (a few samples of this study predate the infection). Cell type and time point are not known. The CDR3 runs from the conserved cysteine through the conserved F or W.

V	J	CDR3
TRBV3-1	TRBJ1-2	CASSRRTGVYYGYTF
TRBV7-9	TRBJ1-1	CASRRGTGGETEAFF
TRBV6-1	TRBJ1-1	CASRLTEAMNTEAFF
TRBV2	TRBJ2-5	CASSEASARPYQETQYF
TRBV27	TRBJ1-2	CASSLSPGVGQTNYGYTF
TRBV7-9	TRBJ2-3	CASSRASGGTDTQYF
TRBV5-1	TRBJ1-1	CASSRTTGSMNTEAFF
TRBV6-1	TRBJ1-5	CASSAIASAPHQPQHF
TRBV5-1	TRBJ1-1	CASSLGQGHVRAFF
TRBV11-2	TRBJ2-1	CASSLGGLAGVIHEQFF
TRBV11-1	TRBJ2-6	CASSLSGHIGSGANVLTF
TRBV4-1	TRBJ1-1	CASSQLTRGNTEAFF
TRBV6-2/TRBV6-3	TRBJ2-5	CASSYASGIETQYF
TRBV7-9	TRBJ2-7	CASSLLAGPGYEQYF
TRBV7-2	TRBJ2-1	CASSLGAQGYNEQFF
TRBV7-9	TRBJ2-1	CASSRQGARSYNEQFF
TRBV9	TRBJ2-3	CASSAGPSGRGDTQYF
TRBV24-1	TRBJ1-5	CATSVQSGQPQHF
TRBV6-2/TRBV6-3	TRBJ2-1	CASSYILLVDEQFF
TRBV30	TRBJ2-7	CACRENSYEQYF
TRBV6-5	TRBJ2-1	CASSYSGTARSYNEQFF
TRBV4-1	TRBJ2-3	CASSQSARGGRDTQYF
TRBV19	TRBJ2-2	CASRSQDRNTGELFF
TRBV30	TRBJ2-1	CAWTPDTKYNEQFF
TRBV15	TRBJ2-1	CATSGRLGYNEQFF
TRBV29-1	TRBJ2-1	CSVEGRGYYNEQFF
TRBV3-1	TRBJ2-1	CASSQDTRGWTYNEQFF
TRBV20-1	TRBJ2-3	CSASPGFLTSTDTQYF
TRBV12-3/TRBV12-4	TRBJ2-2	CATERSQRGNGELFF
TRBV9	TRBJ2-4	CASSEGLAGAKNIQYF
TRBV27	TRBJ1-2	CASSLGGTGFDGYTF